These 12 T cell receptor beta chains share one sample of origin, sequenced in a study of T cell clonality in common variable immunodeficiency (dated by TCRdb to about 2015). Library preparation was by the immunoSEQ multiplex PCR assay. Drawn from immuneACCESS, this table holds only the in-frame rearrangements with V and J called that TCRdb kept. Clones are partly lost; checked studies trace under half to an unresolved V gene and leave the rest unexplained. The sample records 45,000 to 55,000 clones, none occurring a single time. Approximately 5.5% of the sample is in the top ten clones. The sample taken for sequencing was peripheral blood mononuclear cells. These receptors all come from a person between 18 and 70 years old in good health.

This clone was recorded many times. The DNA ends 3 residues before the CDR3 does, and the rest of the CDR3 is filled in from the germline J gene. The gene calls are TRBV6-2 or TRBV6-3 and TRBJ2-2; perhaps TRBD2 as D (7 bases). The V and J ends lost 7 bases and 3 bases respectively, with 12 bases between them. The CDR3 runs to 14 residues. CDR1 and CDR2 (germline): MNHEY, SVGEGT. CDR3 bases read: TGTGCCAGCACGGGCGGGGGCCACACCGGGGAG. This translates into CASTGGGHTGE. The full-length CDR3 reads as CASTGGGHTGELFF.

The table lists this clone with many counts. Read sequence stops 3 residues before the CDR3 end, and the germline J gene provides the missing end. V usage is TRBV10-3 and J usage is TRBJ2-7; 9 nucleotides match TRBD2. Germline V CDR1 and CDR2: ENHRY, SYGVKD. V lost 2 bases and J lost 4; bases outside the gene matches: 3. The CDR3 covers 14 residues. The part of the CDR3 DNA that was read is TGTGCCATCAGTGAGAGCCTAGCGGGATACGAG. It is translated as CAISESLAGYE. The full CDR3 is CAISESLAGYEQYF.

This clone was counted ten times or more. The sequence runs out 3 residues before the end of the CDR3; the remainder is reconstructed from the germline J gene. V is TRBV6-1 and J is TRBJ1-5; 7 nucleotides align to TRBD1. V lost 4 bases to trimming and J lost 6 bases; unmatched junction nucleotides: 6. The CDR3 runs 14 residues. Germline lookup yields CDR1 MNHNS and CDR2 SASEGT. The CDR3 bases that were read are TGTGCCAGCAGTGGGGGACAGATCTTTCAGCCC. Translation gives CASSGGQIFQP. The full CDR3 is CASSGGQIFQPQHF.

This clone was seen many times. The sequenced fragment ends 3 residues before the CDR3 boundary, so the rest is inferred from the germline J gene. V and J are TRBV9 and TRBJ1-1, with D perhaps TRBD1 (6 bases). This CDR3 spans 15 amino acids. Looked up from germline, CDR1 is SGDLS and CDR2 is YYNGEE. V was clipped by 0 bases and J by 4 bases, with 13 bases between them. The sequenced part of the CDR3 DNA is TGTGCCAGCAGCGTAGTCACAGGGCCCTCCACTGAA. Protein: CASSVVTGPSTE. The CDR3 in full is CASSVVTGPSTEAFF. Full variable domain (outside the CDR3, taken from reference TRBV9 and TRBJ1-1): DSGVTQTPKHLITATGQRVTLRCSPRSGDLSVYWYQQSLDQGLQFLIQYYNGEERAKGNILERFSAQQFPDLHSELNLSSLELGDSALYFCASSVVTGPSTEAFFGQGTRLTVV.

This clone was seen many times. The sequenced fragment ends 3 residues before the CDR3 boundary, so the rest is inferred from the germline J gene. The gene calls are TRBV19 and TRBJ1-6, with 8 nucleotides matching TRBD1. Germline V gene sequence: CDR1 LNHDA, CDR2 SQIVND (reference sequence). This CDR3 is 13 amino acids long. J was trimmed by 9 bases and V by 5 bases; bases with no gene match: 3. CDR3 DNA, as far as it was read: TGTGCCAGTAGTGTGGGACAGGTTTCACCC. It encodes CASSVGQVSP. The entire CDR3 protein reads CASSVGQVSPLHF.

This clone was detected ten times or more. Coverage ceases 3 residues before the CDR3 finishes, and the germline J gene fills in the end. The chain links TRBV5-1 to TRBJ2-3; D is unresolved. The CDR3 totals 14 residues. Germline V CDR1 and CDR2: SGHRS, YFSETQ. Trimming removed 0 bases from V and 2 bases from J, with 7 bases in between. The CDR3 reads CASSLAGYTDTQYF. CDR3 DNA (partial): TGCGCCAGCAGCTTGGCCGGGTACACAGATACG.

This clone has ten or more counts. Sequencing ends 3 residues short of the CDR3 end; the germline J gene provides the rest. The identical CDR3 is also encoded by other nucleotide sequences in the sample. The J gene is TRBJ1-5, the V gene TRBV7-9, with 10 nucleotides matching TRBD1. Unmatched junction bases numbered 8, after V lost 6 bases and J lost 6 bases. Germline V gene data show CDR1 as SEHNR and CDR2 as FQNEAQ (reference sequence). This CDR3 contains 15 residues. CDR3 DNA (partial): TGTGCCAGCAGTCCAGGGACAGGGGATGGTCAGCCC. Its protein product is CASSPGTGDGQP. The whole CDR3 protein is CASSPGTGDGQPQHF.

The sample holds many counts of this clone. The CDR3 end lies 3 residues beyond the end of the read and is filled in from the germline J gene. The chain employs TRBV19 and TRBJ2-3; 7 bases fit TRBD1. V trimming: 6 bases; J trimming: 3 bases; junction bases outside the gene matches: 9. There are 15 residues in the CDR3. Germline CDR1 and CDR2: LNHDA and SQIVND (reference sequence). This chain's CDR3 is CASSKTRGQTDTQYF. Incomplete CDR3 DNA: TGTGCCAGTAGCAAAACGAGGGGGCAGACAGATACG.

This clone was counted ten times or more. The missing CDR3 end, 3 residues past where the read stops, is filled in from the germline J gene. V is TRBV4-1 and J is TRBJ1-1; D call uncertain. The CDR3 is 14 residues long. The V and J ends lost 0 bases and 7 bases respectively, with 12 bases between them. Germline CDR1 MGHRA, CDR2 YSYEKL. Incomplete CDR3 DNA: TGCGCCAGCAGCCAAGATAAGGGTACTTTTGAA. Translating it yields CASSQDKGTFE. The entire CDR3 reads CASSQDKGTFEAFF.

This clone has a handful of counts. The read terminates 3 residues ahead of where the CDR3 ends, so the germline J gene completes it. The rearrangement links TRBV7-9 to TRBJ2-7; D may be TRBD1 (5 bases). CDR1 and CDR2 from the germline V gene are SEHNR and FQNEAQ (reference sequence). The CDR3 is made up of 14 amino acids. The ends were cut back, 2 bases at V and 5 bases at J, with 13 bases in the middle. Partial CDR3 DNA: TGTGCCAGCAGCTTACAGGGAATAGGCGACGAG. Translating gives CASSLQGIGDE. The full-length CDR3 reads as CASSLQGIGDEQYF.

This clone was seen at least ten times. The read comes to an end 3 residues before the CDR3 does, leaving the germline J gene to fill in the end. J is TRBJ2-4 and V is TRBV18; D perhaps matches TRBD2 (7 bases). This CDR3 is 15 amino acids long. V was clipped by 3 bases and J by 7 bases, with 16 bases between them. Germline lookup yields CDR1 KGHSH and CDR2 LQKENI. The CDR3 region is CASSPDGGAQNIQYF. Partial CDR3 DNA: TGTGCCAGCTCACCGGATGGGGGGGCGCAGAACATT.

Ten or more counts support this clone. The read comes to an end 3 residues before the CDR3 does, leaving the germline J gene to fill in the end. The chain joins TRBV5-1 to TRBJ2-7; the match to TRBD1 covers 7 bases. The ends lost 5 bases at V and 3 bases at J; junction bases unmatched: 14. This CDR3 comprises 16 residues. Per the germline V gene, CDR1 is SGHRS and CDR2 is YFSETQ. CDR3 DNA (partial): TGCGCCAGCAGTATCGGGACAGACAAAAGGGTCTACGAG. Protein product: CASSIGTDKRVYE. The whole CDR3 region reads CASSIGTDKRVYEQYF.